Below, 31 T cell receptor beta chains from the same sample are listed, as sequenced in a study of OX40 agonist ivuxolimab in advanced cancers. Profiling relied on immunoSEQ multiplex PCR, and the TCRdb table lists in-frame clones only, not all of them. The repertoire has 84,000 or so clones, 94% of them found once; the top ten carry 11%. Sequencing was performed on CD4+ or CD8+ T cells sorted from blood, taken in a trial of the OX40 agonist ivuxolimab. The receptor source for this set is an adult with an advanced solid tumor such as melanoma, head and neck, liver or kidney cancer.

The chain combines TRBV6-1 with TRBJ2-7; 10 nucleotides line up with TRBD2. J was trimmed by 2 bases and V by 4 bases; bases with no gene match: 8. The CDR3 sequence is 16 residues long. CDR1 MNHNS and CDR2 SASEGT come from the germline V gene. The DNA of the CDR3 is TGTGCCAGCAGTGGAACTTCTAGCGGGAGACCCTACGAGCAGTACTTC. Its protein product is CASSGTSSGRPYEQYF.

The rearrangement joins TRBV7-2 to TRBJ2-3; unclear D gene. The CDR3 loop spans 14 amino acids. Germline assignment: CDR1 SGHTA and CDR2 FQGNSA. Trimming took 4 bases from V and 6 from J, leaving 14 bases between them. CDR3 nucleotides: TGTGCCAGCAGCTCACCCGCACCTTGGGATACGCAGTATTTT. It codes for CASSSPAPWDTQYF.

V usage is TRBV23-1 and J usage is TRBJ2-7, with a possible D match to TRBD1 (6 bases). TRBV23-1 is sorted into the ORF group, with uncertain function. The CDR3 consists of 13 residues. The ends were cut back, 3 bases at V and 2 bases at J, with 8 bases in the middle. Here the CDR3 DNA reads TGCGCCAGCAGTCACAGGGGACCCTACGAGCAGTACTTC. This sequence encodes CASSHRGPYEQYF.

This rearrangement joins TRBV5-6 to TRBJ2-5; the D is unclear. V lost 1 base to trimming and J lost 2 bases, with 9 bases between them. This CDR3 is 14 amino acids long. The germline V gene has CDR1 SGHDT and CDR2 YYEEEE. The CDR3 region is CASSLRNTQETQYF. The CDR3 region has the DNA TGTGCCAGCAGCTTGAGGAACACTCAAGAGACCCAGTACTTC. Using reference TRBV5-6 and TRBJ2-5 for the parts outside the CDR3, the full variable domain is DAGVTQSPTHLIKTRGQQVTLRCSPKSGHDTVSWYQQALGQGPQFIFQYYEEEERQRGNFPDRFSGHQFPNYSSELNVNALLLGDSALYLCASSLRNTQETQYFGPGTRLLVL.

The chain has TRBV9 and TRBJ2-3; 11 nucleotides align to TRBD2. Germline CDR1 SGDLS, CDR2 YYNGEE. Trimming took 4 bases from V and 0 from J; bases not matched to a gene: 1. This CDR3 contains 15 residues. CDR3 region: CASSTSGRSTDTQYF. In nucleotides, the CDR3 is TGTGCCAGCAGCACTAGCGGGAGAAGCACAGATACGCAGTATTTT.

The rearrangement uses TRBV4-3 and TRBJ2-1, with 8 bases that match TRBD1. Germline V gene data show CDR1 as LGHNA and CDR2 as YSLEER. The trim removed 1 base at V and 8 bases at J, leaving 4 bases unmatched. CDR3 length: 14 amino acids. The CDR3 region has the DNA TGCGCCAGCAGCCAAGGACAGGGGCGCTATGAGCAGTTCTTC. Protein sequence: CASSQGQGRYEQFF.

The chain's CDR3 is CASSYLTSGSGGELFF. In DNA form, the CDR3 reads TGTGCCAGCAGCTACCTGACTAGCGGGAGTGGCGGGGAGCTGTTTTTT. The genes are TRBV5-4 and TRBJ2-2; 12 positions match TRBD2. With V trimmed by 3 bases and J by 7 bases, 7 bases remained unmatched. The CDR3 sequence is 16 residues long. The germline gives CDR1 SGHNT, CDR2 YYREEE (reference sequence).

J is TRBJ2-1 and V is TRBV5-4, with 10 nucleotides matching TRBD2. V lost 1 base and J lost 2; bases outside the gene matches: 0. The germline CDR1 and CDR2 sequences are SGHNT and YYREEE (reference sequence). The CDR3 is 15 amino acids. The CDR3 DNA reads as TGTGCCAGCAGCTTGAGCGGGAGGGCCTACAATGAGCAGTTCTTC. Protein product: CASSLSGRAYNEQFF. The variable domain in full, completed from reference TRBV5-4 and TRBJ2-1, reads ETGVTQSPTHLIKTRGQQVTLRCSSQSGHNTVSWYQQALGQGPQFIFQYYREEENGRGNFPPRFSGLQFPNYSSELNVNALELDDSALYLCASSLSGRAYNEQFFGPGTRLTVL.

This chain uses TRBV30 with TRBJ2-7, with unresolved D. V was cut by 0 bases and J by 4 bases, with 4 bases left in between. Per germline, CDR1 GTSNPN and CDR2 SVGIG (reference sequence). The CDR3 is 11 amino acids. This CDR3 is CAWSVVYEQYF. CDR3 nucleotide sequence: TGTGCCTGGAGTGTGGTATACGAGCAGTACTTC.

The V call is TRBV29-1, the J call TRBJ1-4; TRBD1 matches at 9 bases. The CDR3 covers 16 residues. Unmatched junction bases numbered 15, after V lost 6 bases and J lost 7 bases. The germline CDR1 and CDR2 sequences are SQVTM and ANQGSEA. CDR3 protein: CSVTGVQGALGEKLFF. CDR3 bases: TGCAGCGTCACGGGGGTACAGGGGGCTCTCGGTGAAAAACTGTTTTTT.

The chain is built from TRBV19 and TRBJ2-2, with 8 bases aligning to TRBD1. This CDR3 has 18 residues. Germline CDR1 and CDR2: LNHDA and SQIVND (reference sequence). The V and J ends lost 10 bases and 5 bases, in that order; junction bases with no gene match: 21. The CDR3 bases are TGTGCCACTAAACATCGACAGGGGTCGGTTGTTGGAACCGGGGAGCTGTTTTTT. It translates to CATKHRQGSVVGTGELFF.

J is TRBJ1-1 and V is TRBV6-1; maybe TRBD1 (5 bases). Germline assignment: CDR1 MNHNS and CDR2 SASEGT. The CDR3 sequence is 13 residues long. V lost 0 bases and J lost 6, with 8 bases in between. CDR3 in amino acids: CASSEAGQSEAFF. As DNA, the CDR3 is TGTGCCAGCAGTGAAGCGGGGCAATCTGAAGCTTTCTTT.

The V call is TRBV27, the J call TRBJ2-7; maybe TRBD2 (6 bases). CDR1 and CDR2 from the germline V gene are MNHEY and SMNVEV (reference sequence). The V end was cut by 10 bases, the J end by 3 bases, with 16 bases between. The CDR3 totals 13 residues. CDR3: CATARGEDYEQYF. CDR3 nucleotide sequence: TGTGCCACCGCCCGCGGGGAGGACTACGAGCAGTACTTC.

In DNA form, the CDR3 reads TGTGCCAGCAGCATTGGGACCTCCTACGAGCAGTACTTC. It specifies CASSIGTSYEQYF. The gene calls are TRBV7-9 and TRBJ2-7; D tentatively reads TRBD1 or TRBD2 (5 bases each). Germline loops: CDR1 SEHNR, CDR2 FQNEAQ (reference sequence). The CDR3 sequence is 13 residues long. The V and J ends lost 5 bases and 0 bases respectively, with 8 bases between them.

V usage is TRBV4-3 and J usage is TRBJ1-3, with unresolved D. The CDR3 sequence is 15 residues long. V shed 0 bases and J shed 4 bases, with 10 bases lying between them. Germline lookup yields CDR1 LGHNA and CDR2 YSLEER. The DNA of the CDR3 is TGCGCCAGCAGCCAAGAGGTAGGAGAAGGAAACACCATATATTTT. This gives the protein CASSQEVGEGNTIYF.

The chain is built from TRBV10-2 and TRBJ1-2; TRBD1 matches 7 bases. The germline CDR1 and CDR2 sequences are WSHSY and SAAADI. There are 13 residues in the CDR3. V trimming: 10 bases; J trimming: 3 bases; junction bases outside the gene matches: 8. The CDR3 is CATRQGDYYGYTF. The CDR3 DNA reads TGCGCCACTAGGCAGGGGGACTACTATGGCTACACCTTC.

This clone is a singleton in its sample. The chain recombines TRBV4-3 with TRBJ1-4; possibly TRBD1 for D (5 bases). This CDR3 contains 14 residues. The ends were cut back, 8 bases at V and 5 bases at J, with 15 bases in the middle. The germline gives CDR1 LGHNA, CDR2 YSLEER. The CDR3 DNA sequence: TGCGCCAGCTCCCAGGGTCTGGAGAATGAAAAACTGTTTTTT. Protein sequence: CASSQGLENEKLFF.

This clone was detected once. The chain combines TRBV27 with TRBJ1-1; 10 bases agree with TRBD1. V was clipped by 10 bases and J by 6 bases; unmatched bases: 5. CDR1 and CDR2 (germline): MNHEY, SMNVEV (reference sequence). The CDR3 totals 12 residues. CDR3 sequence: CATRGQGAEAFF. CDR3 nucleotide sequence: TGTGCCACCCGCGGACAGGGGGCTGAAGCTTTCTTT.

The chain links TRBV7-9 to TRBJ2-7; TRBD2 aligns across 9 bases. V lost 5 bases and J lost 2; bases outside the gene matches: 7. Germline CDR1 is SEHNR and CDR2 is FQNEAQ (reference sequence). The CDR3 totals 15 residues. The CDR3 loop is CASSPWTSAPYEQYF. The DNA for the CDR3 is TGTGCCAGCAGCCCCTGGACTAGCGCTCCCTACGAGCAGTACTTC.

Written as DNA, the CDR3 is TGTGCCAGCAGCTTAGTACCCACCCCCTACGAGCAGTACTTC. It codes for CASSLVPTPYEQYF. The rearrangement uses TRBV11-3 and TRBJ2-7; no clear D gene. The CDR3 consists of 14 residues. Germline V CDR1 and CDR2: SGHNT, YENEEA. V lost 1 base and J lost 2, with 9 bases in between.

J is TRBJ2-1 and V is TRBV7-9; D possibly corresponds to TRBD1 (5 bases). The CDR3 has 13 residues. Trimming pared 1 base from V and 6 bases from J, leaving 7 bases between. Germline loops: CDR1 SEHNR, CDR2 FQNEAQ (reference sequence). CDR3 sequence (DNA): TGTGCCAGCAGCTTAGGGCAGGGCAATGAGCAGTTCTTC. This encodes CASSLGQGNEQFF.

V and J are TRBV15 and TRBJ2-1; D tentatively fits TRBD1 or TRBD2 (5 bases each). The V gene lost 3 bases and the J gene lost 0 bases, with 12 bases spanning the gap. The CDR3 is made up of 16 amino acids. Germline-derived CDR1 and CDR2 are LNHNV and YYDKDF (reference sequence). CDR3 nucleotide sequence: TGTGCCACCAGCAGTCTCCGGGACCCCTCCTACAATGAGCAGTTCTTC. Protein product: CATSSLRDPSYNEQFF.

The V gene is TRBV5-6, the J gene TRBJ2-1, with D unclear. CDR3 length equals 14 residues. V lost 5 bases to trimming and J lost 9 bases, with 18 bases between them. Germline loops: CDR1 SGHDT, CDR2 YYEEEE. In nucleotides, the CDR3 is TGTGCCAGCAGTTTCTCTACCTCCATGGGTGAGCAGTTCTTC. Its protein is CASSFSTSMGEQFF.

The chain combines TRBV6-5 with TRBJ2-1, with D uncertain. The CDR3 spans 13 residues. Trimming left V 3 bases short and J 4 bases short, with 7 bases between. CDR1 is MNHEY and CDR2 is SVGAGI in the germline V gene. This chain's CDR3 is CASSYGIYNEQFF. The CDR3 DNA is TGTGCCAGCAGTTATGGGATTTACAATGAGCAGTTCTTC.

The chain is built from TRBV4-3 and TRBJ2-1; D may be TRBD2 (7 bases). Per germline, CDR1 LGHNA and CDR2 YSLEER. The CDR3 is 15 residues long. V lost 0 bases, J lost 6 bases, and 12 bases lay in between. The CDR3 nucleotides are TGCGCCAGCAGCCAAGATCGGGGGGCGGGCAATGAGCAGTTCTTC. This translates into CASSQDRGAGNEQFF.

In regard to this clone: Other DNA sequences in the same sample also yield this CDR3. The chain is built from TRBV28 and TRBJ2-7; D is unclear. Between the trimmed V and J ends, which lost 3 bases and 2 bases, there was a span of 8 bases. The CDR3 extends over 13 amino acids. Germline CDR1 is MDHEN and CDR2 is SYDVKM. CDR3: CASSFGGPYEQYF. The CDR3 region has the DNA TGTGCCAGCAGTTTCGGCGGACCCTACGAGCAGTACTTC.

The gene calls are TRBV28 and TRBJ2-7; D is perhaps TRBD2 (6 bases). Per the germline V gene, CDR1 is MDHEN and CDR2 is SYDVKM. With 6 bases removed from V and 3 bases from J, the gap between germline ends came to 21 bases. The length of the CDR3 is 16 residues. This chain's CDR3 is CASSLGAGRGYYEQYF. The CDR3 DNA reads as TGTGCCAGCAGCCTAGGGGCAGGTCGGGGGTACTACGAGCAGTACTTC.

J is TRBJ2-5 and V is TRBV6-5, with 7 bases that match TRBD1. The CDR3 spans 15 residues. Germline CDR1 is MNHEY and CDR2 is SVGAGI. Trimming took 4 bases from V and 2 from J; bases not matched to a gene: 7. The CDR3 region is CASSSVGQRQETQYF. CDR3 DNA: TGTGCCAGCAGTTCGGTGGGACAGCGACAAGAGACCCAGTACTTC.

V is TRBV9 and J is TRBJ2-5, with 7 bases identical to TRBD1. Losses at the gene ends were 3 bases for V and 2 bases for J; bases not matched to a gene: 7. Looked up from germline, CDR1 is SGDLS and CDR2 is YYNGEE. This CDR3 region has 15 residues. The CDR3 DNA sequence: TGTGCCAGCAGCGCCCCCCACAGGGGTCAAGAGACCCAGTACTTC. Amino acids: CASSAPHRGQETQYF.

This rearrangement joins TRBV6-1 to TRBJ2-1, with 8 bases matching TRBD1. The ends lost 4 bases at V and 3 bases at J; junction bases unmatched: 5. Germline assignment: CDR1 MNHNS and CDR2 SASEGT. The CDR3 is 15 residues long. This CDR3 reads CASSGRTGFYNEQFF. The CDR3 nucleotides read TGTGCCAGCAGTGGTAGGACAGGGTTCTACAATGAGCAGTTCTTC.

This clone came up once. This chain uses TRBV13 with TRBJ1-4; a weak D match, TRBD1 (5 bases). Trimming shortened V by 2 bases and J by 7 bases, and 14 bases separated the two germline ends. The CDR3 has 15 residues. Germline V CDR1 and CDR2: PRHDT, FYEKMQ (reference sequence). The CDR3 region is CASSLSAGQGEKLFF. For the CDR3, the DNA is TGTGCCAGCAGCTTAAGTGCTGGGCAGGGTGAAAAACTGTTTTTT. Variable domain in full (rest from reference TRBV13 and TRBJ1-4): AAGVIQSPRHLIKEKRETATLKCYPIPRHDTVYWYQQGPGQDPQFLISFYEKMQSDKGSIPDRFSAQQFSDYHSELNMSSLELGDSALYFCASSLSAGQGEKLFFGSGTQLSVL.